The rows below give T cell receptor beta chains drawn from one sample of a study of cytomegalovirus exposure and HLA in healthy donors. Using immunoSEQ multiplex PCR, the repertoire was profiled, and TCRdb retains in-frame clones only, with some absent. Of 100,000 to 150,000 clones in the sample, about 80% were seen once. Specimen: PBMCs. The source is a man aged 35-49 years in good health and CMV-seronegative. Both conserved end residues are part of each CDR3. The order of the fields is CDR3 DNA, CDR3 protein, D gene, clone size, J gene, V gene. The D gene is left open where the match is weak. Rows give clone size only sometimes, using once, few, many, or a class for an expanded clone.

TGTGCCAGCAGCCCCCGCCCCGACAGGCAAGAGACCCAGTACTTC,CASSPRPDRQETQYF,.,few,TRBJ2-5,TRBV9
TGTGCCAGCAGCCCGACCGGGACAGGGGCTTCCAATGAGCAGTTCTTC,CASSPTGTGASNEQFF,TRBD1,few,TRBJ2-1,TRBV28
TGCGCCAGCAGCCAGGTACTAAATCAGCCCCAGCATTTT,CASSQVLNQPQHF,.,few,TRBJ1-5,TRBV4-1
TGTGCCAGCAGCTTGTCTCTCGGGGGCTCCTACAATGAGCAGTTCTTC,CASSLSLGGSYNEQFF,.,.,TRBJ2-1,TRBV5-4
TGTGCCAGTACTAAAATTCCCGGGACAGCGAACACCGGGGAGCTGTTTTTT,CASTKIPGTANTGELFF,TRBD1,.,TRBJ2-2,TRBV19
TGTGCCAGCTCACCACCTGACAGGGGCTGGGCTTTCTTT,CASSPPDRGWAFF,TRBD1,.,TRBJ1-1,TRBV18
TGTGCCAGCAGCTCCGGACAGCTTAATCAGCCCCAGCATTTT,CASSSGQLNQPQHF,.,.,TRBJ1-5,TRBV11-2
TGTGCCAGCAGCTTATATCCCGGGGAGCTGTTTTTT,CASSLYPGELFF,.,.,TRBJ2-2,TRBV11-1
TGTGCCAGCAGCTCACTCAGGGGAGGGAAAAACACCATATATTTT,CASSSLRGGKNTIYF,.,.,TRBJ1-3,TRBV11-2
TGTGCCAGCAGTACCATCGGGACAGGGGACAATGAGCAGTTCTTC,CASSTIGTGDNEQFF,TRBD1,once,TRBJ2-1,TRBV13